This T cell receptor beta chain was captured by sequencing in a study of cytomegalovirus exposure and HLA in healthy donors. The CDR3 is 15 residues long. The V end lost 1 base, the J end lost 7 bases, and 16 bases lay between the germline ends. The germline gives CDR1 LNHDA, CDR2 SQIVND (reference sequence). Method: immunoSEQ multiplex PCR; TCRdb's copy keeps in-frame clones and lacks some. The sample has about 160,000 clones; around four fifths are singletons. This TCR derives from a man younger than 40 in good health and CMV-seropositive. The chain recombines TRBV19 with TRBJ1-1; no firm D call. The sequenced sample was PBMCs. This CDR3 reads CASSIAIGGFREAFF. CDR3 in DNA: TGTGCCAGTAGTATAGCCATTGGAGGGTTCCGTGAAGCTTTCTTT.